This T cell receptor beta chain was sequenced during a study of T cell repertoires in cytomegalovirus infection. This CDR3 has 18 amino acids. CDR1 and CDR2 from the germline V gene are LGHNT and FRNRAP. Deletions cut 3 bases from V and 5 bases from J, with 25 bases between. This clonotype was counted a few times. Its antigen is not known. In TCRdb, the reads were re-called with MiXCR into one record per CDR3 protein. This sample has fewer than 25,000 distinct CDR3 sequences, with approximately 22% found just once. The clonotype was recovered from a human donor in good health (CMV status not recorded). Some clones in this sample may be carry-over from other donors' samples. This sample comprised CD8+ T cells from cultured PBMCs, obtained from culture after CMV antigen stimulation. This chain connects TRBV12-5 to TRBJ2-5, with a tentative D call TRBD2 (5 bases). CDR3 residues: CASGFAPSVAPGGETQYF. CDR3 DNA sequence: TGTGCTAGTGGTTTTGCTCCCAGTGTAGCCCCGGGCGGGGAGACCCAGTACTTC.